The T cell receptor (beta chain) described here comes from a study of T cell repertoires in cytomegalovirus infection. At the level of the study: Selected CMV epitopes included recently identified HLA-C-restricted ones as well as well-studied HLA-B-restricted ones. It was the public TCR beta signatures that indicated both CMV infection and matching HLA type.

Study-wide results and limits: Clonotype analysis showed dominance of the ex vivo response by HLA-C-restricted CMV-specific TCR beta clonotypes. Cumulative public TCR beta family frequency identified carriers of CMV plus the relevant HLA.

In the case of this clonotype: Its antigen is unknown.

MiXCR was run by TCRdb on the reads, yielding one entry per CDR3 protein. The sample contains some 940,000 distinct CDR3 sequences, 31% of which appear only once. This sample comprised cultured CD8+ T cells from PBMCs, obtained from culture after CMV antigen stimulation. This receptor was identified in a human donor in good health (CMV status not recorded). Some clones in this sample may be carry-over from other donors' samples.

In DNA, the CDR3 is TGTGCCAGCAGCTTCAACAGGGGAACGGATGGCTACACCTTC. This translates into CASSFNRGTDGYTF. V gene TRBV7-9 combines with J gene TRBJ1-2; 7 nucleotides align to TRBD1. Trimming took 3 bases from V and 6 from J; bases not matched to a gene: 7. The CDR3 runs 14 residues. CDR1 is SEHNR and CDR2 is FQNEAQ in the germline V gene (reference sequence).